The TCR beta chain described here comes from a study of control samples from healthy donors and cancer patients. TCRdb's copy holds only in-frame clones and misses some; the assay was immunoSEQ multiplex PCR. This sample has some 160,000 clones, with 92% found just once. The V segment lost 4 bases and the J segment 4 bases; nucleotides outside the gene matches: 7. The CDR3 runs 16 residues. Germline CDR1 MGHRA, CDR2 YSYEKL. The sequencing sample was made of blood. The rearrangement links TRBV4-1 to TRBJ2-1; 10 bases align to TRBD1. The receptor's source is a woman in her 30s in good health. The CDR3 DNA reads as TGCGCCAGCAGCCGCAGACAGGGGGCGGATTACAATGAGCAGTTCTTC. Protein sequence: CASSRRQGADYNEQFF.